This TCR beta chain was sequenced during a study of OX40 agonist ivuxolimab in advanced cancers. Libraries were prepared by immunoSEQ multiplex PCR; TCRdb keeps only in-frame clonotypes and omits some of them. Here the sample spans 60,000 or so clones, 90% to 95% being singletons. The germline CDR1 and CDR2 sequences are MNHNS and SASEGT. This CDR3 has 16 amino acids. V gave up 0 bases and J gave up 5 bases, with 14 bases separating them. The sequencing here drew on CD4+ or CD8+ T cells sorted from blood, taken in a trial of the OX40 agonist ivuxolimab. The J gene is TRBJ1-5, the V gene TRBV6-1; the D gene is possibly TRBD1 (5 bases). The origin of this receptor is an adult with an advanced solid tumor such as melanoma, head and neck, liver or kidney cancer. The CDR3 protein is CASSEAVVGVDQPQHF. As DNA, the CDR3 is TGTGCCAGCAGTGAAGCGGTCGTAGGGGTAGATCAGCCCCAGCATTTT.